Here is one T cell receptor (beta chain) with its context. Which antigen it targets is not known. Within one base of it there is no much larger clone, and no base qualities were kept. The germline V gene yields MRHNA for CDR1 and SNTAGT for CDR2. Taken from cysteine to phenylalanine, the CDR3 has 15 residues. Of all the DNA, just the CDR3 is kept, 45 bases in frame from base 1. The junction carries 13 bases between V and J, which are trimmed by 0 bases and 7 bases respectively. The data stem from a study of T-cell memory formation after mild COVID-19 (dated by TCRdb to about 2021). Regarding the complete study: Most TCR sequence clusters were specific to one of the two donors. In a couple of donors, T-cell clones that expanded and contracted after mild COVID-19 were followed by sequencing TCRalpha and TCRbeta repertoires longitudinally. The cohort comprised two young, previously healthy adult volunteers, one female and one male. The full study reports these points: The study covered only two mild cases, and larger cohorts including severe cases with pre-infection samples were considered necessary. SARS-CoV-2 specificity of the second-wave clones peaking on day 37 was not confirmed. Contracting CD4+ clones were located mainly in the CM and EM memory subsets, whereas CD8+ clones were found to be enriched in EMRA. Clones contracting from day 15 to 85 had balanced CD4/CD8 phenotypes, while a second wave expanding from day 15 to 37 was biased towards CD4+. Some responding clones were detected in pre-infection memory, suggesting pre-existing cross-reactive memory T cells joined the SARS-CoV-2 response.

Ficoll-Paque density gradient centrifugation was used to isolate PBMCs. Sequencer: Illumina NovaSeq 6000. Using 5'RACE with constant-segment primers, TCRalpha and TCRbeta cDNA libraries were constructed, with sample barcodes and unique molecular identifiers added in the process. Trizol reagent was used to extract RNA from every sample. Library amplification was performed in two PCR steps, and a second sample barcode and Illumina TruSeq adapters were introduced in the second step. Sequencing of the libraries was done on an Illumina NovaSeq, producing 2 x 150 bp paired-end reads. For the original study's pipeline: Demultiplexing of reads and collapsing into UMI-guided consensus sequences were performed with migec v1.2.7. Using mixcr v2.1.11, UMI consensuses were aligned to TRA and TRB V and J templates and then assembled into clonotypes. A clonotype was counted as expanded or contracted only when both edgeR and NoisET called the clonotype significant, with the noise models trained on biological replicates. For edgeR calls, the cutoffs were a false discovery rate-adjusted p below 0.01 and a log2 fold-change threshold of 1. As an exploratory analysis of dynamics, max-normalized trajectories of the 1000 most abundant clonotypes were examined by PCA with hierarchical clustering. Separately sequenced CD4+ and CD8+ repertoires were used to assign a CD4 or CD8 phenotype to each responding clone. TCRdb reworked the public reads: Q25 trimming with fastp, MiXCR clone assembly, productive beta chains retained. Entries that share a CDR3 protein sequence are merged under the most common genes and DNA. The V and J calls and clone size are TCRdb's, not the authors'. The sample records around 300,000 distinct CDR3 sequences, 8.2% of which are singletons. The top ten hold less than 25% of the sample.

This receptor was obtained from a man aged 18 to 30 who had mild COVID-19 (a few samples of this study predate the infection). The sample titles of this study are shuffled in the database, so cell type and time point are left out; the donor was told from shared clones. Material: PBMCs or a T cell subset sorted from them (not recorded which). The chain joins TRBV6-4 to TRBJ2-1, with TRBD1 perhaps the D gene, on 5 matching bases. In nucleotides, the sequence is TGTGCCAGCAGTGACTCGAGTCAGGGCTGGAATGAGCAGTTCTTC. It codes for CASSDSSQGWNEQFF.